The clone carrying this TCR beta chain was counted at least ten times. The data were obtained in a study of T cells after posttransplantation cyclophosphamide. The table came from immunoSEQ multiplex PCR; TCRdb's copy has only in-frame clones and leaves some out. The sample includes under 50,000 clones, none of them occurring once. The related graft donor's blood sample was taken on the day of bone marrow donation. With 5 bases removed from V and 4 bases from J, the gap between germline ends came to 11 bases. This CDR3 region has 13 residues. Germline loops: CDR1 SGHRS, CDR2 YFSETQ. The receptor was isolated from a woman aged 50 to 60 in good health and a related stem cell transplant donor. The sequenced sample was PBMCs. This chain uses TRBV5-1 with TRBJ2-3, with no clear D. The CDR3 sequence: CASRSQNPDTQYF. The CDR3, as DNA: TGCGCCAGCAGATCCCAGAATCCAGATACGCAGTATTTT.